This TCR beta chain was retrieved from a study of blood T cell repertoires in COVID-19. In the original processing: Estimated nucleated cell counts came from reference gene primer amplification. TCRdb's copy holds only in-frame clones and misses some; the assay was immunoSEQ multiplex PCR. V and J calls and clone size follow that table, whereas D and trimming were derived from the DNA. The sample shows about 280,000 clones, approximately 86% of them seen only once. The V gene lost 4 bases and the J gene lost 4 bases, with 12 bases spanning the gap. The CDR3 is made up of 15 amino acids. This receptor was taken from a woman in her 50s who had recovered from COVID-19. V gene TRBV5-3 combines with J gene TRBJ2-6; weak D call: TRBD1 (5 bases). TRBV5-3 is given ORF status, its function remaining uncertain. What was sequenced was peripheral blood. The CDR3 region is CARSRKGYGANVLTF. Here the CDR3 DNA reads TGTGCCAGAAGCAGGAAGGGGTACGGGGCCAACGTCCTGACTTTC.